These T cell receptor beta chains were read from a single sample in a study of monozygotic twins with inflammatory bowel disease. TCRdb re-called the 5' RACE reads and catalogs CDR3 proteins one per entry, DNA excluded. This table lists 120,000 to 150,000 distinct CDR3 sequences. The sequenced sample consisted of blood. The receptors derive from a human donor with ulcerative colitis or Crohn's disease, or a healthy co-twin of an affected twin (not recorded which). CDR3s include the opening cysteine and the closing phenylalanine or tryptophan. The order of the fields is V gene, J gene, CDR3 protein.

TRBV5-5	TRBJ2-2	CASSLRVQGAMNTGELFF
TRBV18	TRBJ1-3	CASSPPNRVDGNTIYF
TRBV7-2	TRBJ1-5	CASSVVRDRSHQPQHF
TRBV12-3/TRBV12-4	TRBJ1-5	CASSQDRHQPQHF
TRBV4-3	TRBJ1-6	CASSQDQWGANSPLHF
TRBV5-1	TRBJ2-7	CASSPRGSGSSYEQYF
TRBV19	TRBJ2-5	CASNTLGETQYF
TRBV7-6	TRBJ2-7	CASSPPYSYEQYF
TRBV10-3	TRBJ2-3	CVISETQVTDTQYF
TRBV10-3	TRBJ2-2	CAIRPGANTGELFF
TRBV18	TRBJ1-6	CASSLDSNYSPLHF
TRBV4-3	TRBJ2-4	CASSLYKDPKNIQYF
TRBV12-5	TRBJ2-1	CASGLVPDGATGIIFSNNEQFF
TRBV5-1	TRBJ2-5	CASSWGLAQETQYF
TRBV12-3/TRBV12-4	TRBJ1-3	CASSQIRAGNTIYF
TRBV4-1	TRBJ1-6	CASSQRGGGLHF
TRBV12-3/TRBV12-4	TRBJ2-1	CASSPVGKNEQFF
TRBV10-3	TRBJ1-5	CATLDPGKLNQPQHF
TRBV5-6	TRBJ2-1	CASSRDRYSSYNEQFF
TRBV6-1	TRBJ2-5	CASSEAVQGETQYF
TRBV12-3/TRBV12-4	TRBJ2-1	CASSLDLGLAGTSSYNEQFF
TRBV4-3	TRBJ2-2	CASSQAWGGRDGELFF
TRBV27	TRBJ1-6	CASGINSPLHF
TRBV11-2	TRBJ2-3	CASSWILAGGRTSTDTQYF
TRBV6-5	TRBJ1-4	CASSYSPGGGNEKLFF
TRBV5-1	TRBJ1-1	CASSFTGANTEAFF
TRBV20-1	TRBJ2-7	CSAREQGDYLFYEQYF
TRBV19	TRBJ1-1	CASSISRTGTNTEAFF
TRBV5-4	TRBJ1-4	CASSPSGGRSEKLFF
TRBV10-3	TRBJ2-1	CAITSTSGGYSYNEQFF